Listed below are T cell receptor beta chains from one sample, sequenced in a study of T cell clusters in autoimmune cytopenias. Following a re-call of the multiplex PCR reads, TCRdb has one entry per CDR3 protein and lacks DNA. This sample's table has hundreds of distinct CDR3 sequences. Material for sequencing was peripheral blood. These receptors all stem from a human donor with an autoimmune cytopenia or autoimmune hepatitis (not recorded which). Both conserved end residues are part of each CDR3. Where a row states a size, it is once, few, many or the class of an expanded clone; other rows omit it.

j_call v_call clone_size cdr3_length cdr3_aa
TRBJ2-2 TRBV2 . 17 CATPQTGTGADTGELFF
TRBJ2-3 TRBV2 . 16 CASPGPLLWSTDTQYF
TRBJ2-7 TRBV12-3/TRBV12-4 medium-sized 17 CASSLGLGRDSSYEQYF
TRBJ1-1 TRBV5-4 medium-sized 14 CASSFEGGDTEAFF
TRBJ2-7 TRBV27 large 14 CASSFLAGIHEQYF
TRBJ2-7 TRBV12-3/TRBV12-4 medium-sized 15 CASRAKTGNGYEQYF
TRBJ2-5 TRBV5-6 . 14 CASSLRGRGETQYF
TRBJ1-3 TRBV20-1 medium-sized 11 CSGLGGNTIYF
TRBJ2-7 TRBV28 medium-sized 11 CASRDRYEQYF
TRBJ2-5 TRBV7-6 large 14 CASSSGQGPKAQYF
TRBJ2-2 TRBV30 large 13 CASQRSNTGELFF
TRBJ2-5 TRBV19 large 13 CASSINGGETQYF
TRBJ2-2 TRBV6-5 large 14 CASSYAQGTGELFF
TRBJ2-2 TRBV27 large 15 CASSFRDRGTGELFF
TRBJ2-1 TRBV20-1 medium-sized 13 CSVEGALYNEQFF
TRBJ2-5 TRBV20-1 . 15 CSARDTGTGLETQYF
TRBJ1-2 TRBV5-1 medium-sized 18 CASSLYPADRDQNYGYTF
TRBJ1-2 TRBV24-1 medium-sized 16 CATSAPGEGVLSGYTF
TRBJ2-7 TRBV19 large 14 CASSPGTGNYEQYF
TRBJ2-1 TRBV20-1 . 14 CSAGGLAEGGEQFF
TRBJ1-3 TRBV4-1 . 15 CASSLGSSDGNTIYF
TRBJ2-1 TRBV24-1 medium-sized 15 CATSAGTGGYNEQFF
TRBJ1-5 TRBV18 medium-sized 17 CASSRTGTPSSNQPQHF
TRBJ1-2 TRBV27 medium-sized 14 CASSKQGPSGGYTF
TRBJ1-6 TRBV4-2 medium-sized 16 CASRSMTGTVNSPLHF